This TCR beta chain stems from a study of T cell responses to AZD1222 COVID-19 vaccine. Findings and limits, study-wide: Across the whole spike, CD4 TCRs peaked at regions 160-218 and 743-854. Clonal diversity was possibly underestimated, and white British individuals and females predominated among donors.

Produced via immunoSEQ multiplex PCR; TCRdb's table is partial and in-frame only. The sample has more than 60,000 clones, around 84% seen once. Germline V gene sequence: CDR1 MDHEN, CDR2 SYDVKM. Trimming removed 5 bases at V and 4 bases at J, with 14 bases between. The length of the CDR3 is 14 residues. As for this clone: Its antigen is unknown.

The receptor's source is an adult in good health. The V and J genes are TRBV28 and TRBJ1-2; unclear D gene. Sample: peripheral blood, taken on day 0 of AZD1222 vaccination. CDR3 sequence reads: CASSPTIPTYGYTF. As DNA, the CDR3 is TGTGCCAGCAGTCCGACCATCCCAACCTATGGCTACACCTTC.